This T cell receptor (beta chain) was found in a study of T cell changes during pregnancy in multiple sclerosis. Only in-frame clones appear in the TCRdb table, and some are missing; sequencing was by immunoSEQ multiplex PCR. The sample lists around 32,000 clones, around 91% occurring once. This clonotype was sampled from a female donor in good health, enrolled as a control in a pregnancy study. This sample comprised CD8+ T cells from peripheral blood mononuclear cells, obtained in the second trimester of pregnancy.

CDR3: CASSPNRGEQFF. In DNA, the CDR3 is TGCGCCAGCAGTCCTAACAGGGGTGAGCAGTTCTTC. This chain links TRBV5-1 with TRBJ2-1, with 7 positions matching TRBD1. With V trimmed by 5 bases and J by 9 bases, 5 bases remained unmatched. Germline V gives CDR1 SGHRS, CDR2 YFSETQ. The CDR3 covers 12 residues.